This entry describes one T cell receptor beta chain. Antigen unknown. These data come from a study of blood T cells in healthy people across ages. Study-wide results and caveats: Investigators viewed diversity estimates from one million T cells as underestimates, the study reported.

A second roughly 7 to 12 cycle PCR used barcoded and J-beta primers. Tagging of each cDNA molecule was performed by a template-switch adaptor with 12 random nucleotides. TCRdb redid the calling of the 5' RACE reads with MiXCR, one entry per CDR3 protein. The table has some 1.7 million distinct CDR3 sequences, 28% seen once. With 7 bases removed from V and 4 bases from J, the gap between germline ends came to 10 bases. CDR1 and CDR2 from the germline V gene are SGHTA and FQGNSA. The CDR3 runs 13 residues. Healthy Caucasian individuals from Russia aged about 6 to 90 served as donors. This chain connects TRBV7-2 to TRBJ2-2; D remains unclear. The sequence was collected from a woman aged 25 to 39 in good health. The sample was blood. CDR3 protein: CASNSPATGELFF. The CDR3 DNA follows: TGTGCCAGCAATTCCCCGGCCACCGGGGAGCTGTTTTTT.